The 17 T cell receptor beta chains reported below all come from one sample, sequenced in a study of T cell responses to AZD1222 COVID-19 vaccine. Generated by immunoSEQ multiplex PCR, the TCRdb table keeps only in-frame clones and is missing some. The sample holds 75,000 to 100,000 clones, 70% to 90% seen once. This sample comprised peripheral blood, obtained on day 0 of AZD1222 vaccination. Receptors were obtained from an adult in good health.

This clone has only a few counts. The chain couples TRBV6-2 or TRBV6-3 to TRBJ2-5; D possibly uses TRBD1 or TRBD2 (5 bases each). Looked up from germline, CDR1 is MNHEY and CDR2 is SVGEGT. The CDR3 loop spans 15 amino acids. With 5 bases removed from V and 2 bases from J, the gap between germline ends came to 15 bases. This CDR3 reads CASSQPSGRQETQYF. For the CDR3, the DNA is TGTGCCAGCAGTCAACCCTCGGGACGGCAAGAGACCCAGTACTTC.

The J gene is TRBJ2-1, the V gene TRBV2; D not certain. The CDR3 consists of 15 residues. CDR1 is SNHLY and CDR2 is FYNNEI in the germline V gene. With 1 base removed from V and 0 bases from J, the gap between germline ends came to 7 bases. The CDR3 DNA follows: TGTGCCAGCAGTGAAGGACCCAGCTCCTACAATGAGCAGTTCTTC. It codes for CASSEGPSSYNEQFF.

The genes are TRBV15 and TRBJ2-7; TRBD1 matches 8 bases. Germline values: CDR1 LNHNV, CDR2 YYDKDF (reference sequence). There are 15 residues in the CDR3. The ends lost 4 bases at V and 6 bases at J; junction bases unmatched: 11. CDR3 in amino acids: CATSTGTGRDGEQYF. The CDR3 bases are TGTGCCACCAGCACTGGGACAGGCCGTGATGGCGAGCAGTACTTC.

This chain links TRBV27 with TRBJ1-6; no reliable D call. V was clipped by 6 bases and J by 10 bases, with 13 bases between them. CDR1 is MNHEY and CDR2 is SMNVEV in the germline V gene (reference sequence). The CDR3 is 13 amino acids. In DNA, the CDR3 is TGTGCCAGCAGCCGTAACTCGGGGTCACCCCTCCACTTT. Its translation: CASSRNSGSPLHF.

This chain uses TRBV7-9 with TRBJ1-1; D unclear. Trimming removed 2 bases from V and 1 base from J, with 8 bases in between. The germline CDR1 and CDR2 sequences are SEHNR and FQNEAQ (reference sequence). The CDR3 is made up of 14 amino acids. CDR3 protein: CASSLSRQNTEAFF. The CDR3 DNA follows: TGTGCCAGCAGCTTATCTCGTCAGAACACTGAAGCTTTCTTT.

J is TRBJ1-2 and V is TRBV7-3; no clear D. Trimming shortened V by 5 bases and J by 5 bases, and 18 bases separated the two germline ends. Germline V lookup: CDR1 SGHTA, CDR2 FQGTGA. The CDR3 has 15 amino acids. CDR3 coding DNA: TGTGCCAGCAGCCCGGACCTAGGAGGTCATTATGGCTACACCTTC. Residues: CASSPDLGGHYGYTF.

The V gene is TRBV6-5, the J gene TRBJ1-1; 8 nucleotides match TRBD1. The CDR3 sequence is 11 residues long. Germline V gene lookup returns CDR1 MNHEY and CDR2 SVGAGI. Trimming cost V 5 bases and J 8 bases; bases outside gene matches: 1. CDR3 coding DNA: TGTGCCAGCAGTCGGACAGGGGAAGCTTTCTTT. Protein product: CASSRTGEAFF.

The chain is built from TRBV5-1 and TRBJ1-1; no clear D. Germline V gives CDR1 SGHRS, CDR2 YFSETQ. The V and J ends lost 4 bases and 0 bases respectively, with 19 bases between them. This CDR3 is built from 17 residues. Here the CDR3 reads CASSLREAGQMNTEAFF. CDR3 nucleotides: TGCGCCAGCAGCCTCCGTGAGGCAGGCCAAATGAACACTGAAGCTTTCTTT.

The rearrangement links TRBV6-5 to TRBJ1-2, with a weak D call TRBD1 (5 bases). The V end was cut by 1 base, the J end by 9 bases, with 18 bases between. This CDR3 comprises 15 residues. Germline V CDR1 and CDR2: MNHEY, SVGAGI. The DNA of the CDR3 is TGTGCCAGCAGTTACTTCTGGAGGGCAGGGCAAAGCTACACCTTC. Protein: CASSYFWRAGQSYTF.

The gene calls are TRBV4-3 and TRBJ1-1, with D possibly TRBD1 on 5 matching bases. The V gene's germline CDR1 is LGHNA and CDR2 YSLEER. CDR3 length: 14 residues. The V and J ends lost 0 bases and 11 bases respectively, with 16 bases between them. In DNA form, the CDR3 reads TGCGCCAGCAGCCAAGACGCCCAGGGTGAAGATGCTTTCTTT. It is translated as CASSQDAQGEDAFF.

This sequence joins TRBV5-1 and TRBJ2-1; TRBD2 matches 12 bases. J lost 6 bases, V lost 0 bases, and 4 bases had no gene match. In germline, CDR1 is SGHRS, CDR2 YFSETQ. CDR3 length: 16 amino acids. The CDR3 here is CASSLDLAGGFNEQFF. Here the CDR3 DNA reads TGCGCCAGCAGCTTGGACCTAGCGGGGGGGTTCAATGAGCAGTTCTTC.

To note about this clone: At one boundary the junction diverges from the germline segment, which might be a read error. V and J are TRBV6-2 or TRBV6-3 and TRBJ1-1; a weak D match, TRBD1 (5 bases). The germline CDR1 and CDR2 sequences are MNHEY and SVGEGT. The CDR3 sequence is 11 residues long. This CDR3 reads CASSSEFAGQF. The CDR3 DNA is TGTGCCAGCAGTAGCGAATTTGCGGGGCAGTTT.

The chain has TRBV13 and TRBJ2-7; D not resolved. V was clipped by 0 bases and J by 0 bases, with 6 bases between them. CDR1 is PRHDT, CDR2 FYEKMQ, per germline (reference sequence). The CDR3 covers 14 residues. The CDR3 sequence is CASSLGDSSYEQYF. The CDR3 nucleotides read TGTGCCAGCAGCTTAGGCGATAGCTCCTACGAGCAGTACTTC.

This clone appeared a single time. V and J are TRBV28 and TRBJ1-6; D not certain. This CDR3 is 12 amino acids long. V was shortened by 5 bases and J by 14 bases, with 13 bases between the two germline ends. In germline, CDR1 is MDHEN, CDR2 SYDVKM. The CDR3 DNA reads TGTGCCAGCAGTAACCCCGGGTCCTCCCTCCACTTT. Translation: CASSNPGSSLHF.

The DNA of the CDR3 is TGTGCCACCAGCAGAGAAATAGGGCGCATTCAGCCCCAGCATTTT. This encodes CATSREIGRIQPQHF. The chain couples TRBV15 to TRBJ1-5; D gene uncertain. Germline assignment: CDR1 LNHNV and CDR2 YYDKDF (reference sequence). The CDR3 is 15 amino acids. V lost 0 bases and J 6 bases, leaving 12 bases between the germline ends.

Concerning this clone: At one boundary the junction diverges from the germline segment, which might be a read error. The chain is built from TRBV29-1 and TRBJ2-7; 13 bases match TRBD2. The CDR3 extends over 14 amino acids. Per the germline V gene, CDR1 is SQVTM and CDR2 is ANQGSEA. The CDR3 nucleotides are TGCAGCGTAGAGGGACTAGCGGGGATCTACGGGCAGTACTTC. It codes for CSVEGLAGIYGQYF.

V and J are TRBV5-1 and TRBJ2-2, with D perhaps TRBD2 (7 bases). With 1 base removed from V and 0 bases from J, the gap between germline ends came to 28 bases. Per germline, CDR1 SGHRS and CDR2 YFSETQ. The CDR3 is 22 amino acids. The CDR3 loop is CASSLFILHRGARNANTGELFF. The CDR3 nucleotides are TGCGCCAGCAGCTTGTTTATTTTACATCGGGGGGCTCGGAATGCGAACACCGGGGAGCTGTTTTTT.